Listed below are T cell receptor beta chains from one sample, sequenced in a study of T cell responses to AZD1222 COVID-19 vaccine. Some clones are missing from TCRdb's copy, which holds only in-frame ones; the method was immunoSEQ multiplex PCR. Here the sample spans 150,000 to 200,000 clones, 90% being singletons. Sequences were derived from peripheral blood, sampled 28 days after the second AZD1222 dose. These TCRs come from an adult who received the AZD1222 COVID-19 vaccine. Both conserved end residues are part of each CDR3. The D gene is left open where the match is weak. Size is omitted from some rows. Given values are once, few, many or a class for expanded clones.

j_call: TRBJ1-1
d_call: NA
clone_size: NA
v_call: TRBV28
cdr3_aa: CASSLRLNTEAFF
cdr3_nt: TGTGCCAGCAGTTTGAGGTTGAACACTGAAGCTTTCTTT

j_call: TRBJ1-2
d_call: NA
clone_size: NA
v_call: TRBV5-4
cdr3_aa: CASSVGPRDGYTF
cdr3_nt: TGTGCCAGCAGCGTGGGACCTAGGGATGGCTACACCTTC

j_call: TRBJ1-5
d_call: TRBD1
clone_size: NA
v_call: TRBV27
cdr3_aa: CASSPQRDSGINQPQHF
cdr3_nt: TGTGCCAGCAGTCCGCAAAGGGACAGTGGGATCAATCAGCCCCAGCATTTT

j_call: TRBJ2-3
d_call: TRBD1
clone_size: few
v_call: TRBV5-1
cdr3_aa: CASSPWTGGGSTDTQYF
cdr3_nt: TGCGCCAGCAGCCCTTGGACAGGGGGCGGGAGCACAGATACGCAGTATTTT

j_call: TRBJ1-2
d_call: NA
clone_size: NA
v_call: TRBV18
cdr3_aa: CASSPQGGIGYTF
cdr3_nt: TGTGCCAGCTCACCACAGGGGGGTATAGGCTACACCTTC

j_call: TRBJ1-4
d_call: TRBD1
clone_size: NA
v_call: TRBV18
cdr3_aa: CASSPLTPGQVGEKLFF
cdr3_nt: TGTGCCAGCTCACCACTGACGCCGGGACAGGTGGGAGAAAAACTGTTTTTT

j_call: TRBJ2-2
d_call: NA
clone_size: NA
v_call: TRBV5-1
cdr3_aa: CASSLTTGAGELFF
cdr3_nt: TGCGCCAGCAGCCTCACAACGGGGGCCGGGGAGCTGTTTTTT

j_call: TRBJ2-5
d_call: TRBD1
clone_size: NA
v_call: TRBV7-9
cdr3_aa: CASSSGQGGQTQYF
cdr3_nt: TGTGCCAGCAGCTCGGGACAGGGGGGTCAGACCCAGTACTTC

j_call: TRBJ2-5
d_call: NA
clone_size: once
v_call: TRBV3-1/TRBV3-2
cdr3_aa: CASSQERETQYF
cdr3_nt: TGTGCCAGCAGCCAAGAACGGGAGACCCAGTACTTC

j_call: TRBJ1-5
d_call: TRBD1
clone_size: NA
v_call: TRBV7-6
cdr3_aa: CASSPDRGGQPQHF
cdr3_nt: TGTGCCAGCAGTCCGGACAGGGGTGGGCAGCCCCAGCATTTT

j_call: TRBJ2-7
d_call: NA
clone_size: NA
v_call: TRBV28
cdr3_aa: CASSSQAFSYEQYF
cdr3_nt: TGTGCCAGCAGTTCGCAGGCTTTCTCCTACGAGCAGTACTTC

j_call: TRBJ2-2
d_call: NA
clone_size: NA
v_call: TRBV28
cdr3_aa: CASSPPSGELFF
cdr3_nt: TGTGCCAGCAGTCCCCCCAGCGGGGAGCTGTTTTTT

j_call: TRBJ2-1
d_call: TRBD2
clone_size: NA
v_call: TRBV18
cdr3_aa: CASFPSSGGAAGEQFF
cdr3_nt: TGTGCCAGCTTCCCCTCTAGCGGGGGGGCCGCAGGTGAGCAGTTCTTC

j_call: TRBJ2-6
d_call: NA
clone_size: NA
v_call: TRBV9
cdr3_aa: CASTSPQWGAGANVLTF
cdr3_nt: TGTGCCAGCACCTCTCCCCAGTGGGGGGCTGGGGCCAACGTCCTGACTTTC

j_call: TRBJ2-6
d_call: NA
clone_size: once
v_call: TRBV27
cdr3_aa: CASSPGLQTGRGSGANVLTF
cdr3_nt: TGTGCCAGCAGTCCAGGCCTTCAGACAGGCCGGGGCTCTGGGGCCAACGTCCTGACTTTC

j_call: TRBJ2-3
d_call: TRBD2
clone_size: once
v_call: TRBV6-6
cdr3_aa: CASIRTSGDTDTQYF
cdr3_nt: TGTGCCAGCATCCGGACTAGCGGGGACACAGATACGCAGTATTTT

j_call: TRBJ2-5
d_call: NA
clone_size: NA
v_call: TRBV6-1
cdr3_aa: CASSEVNGGETQYF
cdr3_nt: TGTGCCAGCAGTGAAGTGAATGGGGGGGAGACCCAGTACTTC

j_call: TRBJ2-2
d_call: TRBD1
clone_size: few
v_call: TRBV6-2/TRBV6-3
cdr3_aa: CASSYPRQGRGANTGELFF
cdr3_nt: TGTGCCAGCAGTTACCCCCGACAGGGTAGGGGAGCGAACACCGGGGAGCTGTTTTTT

j_call: TRBJ1-5
d_call: NA
clone_size: NA
v_call: TRBV5-1
cdr3_aa: CASSLGGTPGNQPQHF
cdr3_nt: TGCGCCAGCAGCTTGGGTGGGACCCCAGGCAATCAGCCCCAGCATTTT

j_call: TRBJ2-1
d_call: TRBD2
clone_size: NA
v_call: TRBV28
cdr3_aa: CASSPGLANVNEQFF
cdr3_nt: TGTGCCAGCAGTCCGGGACTAGCGAACGTCAATGAGCAGTTCTTC

j_call: TRBJ1-2
d_call: TRBD1
clone_size: NA
v_call: TRBV6-2/TRBV6-3
cdr3_aa: CASSRTGDGYGYTF
cdr3_nt: TGTGCCAGCAGTAGGACAGGGGACGGCTATGGCTACACCTTC

j_call: TRBJ2-7
d_call: NA
clone_size: NA
v_call: TRBV7-2
cdr3_aa: CASSRGGTDEQYF
cdr3_nt: TGTGCCAGCAGCCGAGGGGGGACTGACGAGCAGTACTTC

j_call: TRBJ1-4
d_call: NA
clone_size: once
v_call: TRBV18
cdr3_aa: CASSPREPNEKLFF
cdr3_nt: TGTGCCAGCTCACCAAGGGAACCTAATGAAAAACTGTTTTTT

j_call: TRBJ2-7
d_call: NA
clone_size: NA
v_call: TRBV7-6
cdr3_aa: CASSLGSGDYEQYF
cdr3_nt: TGTGCCAGCAGCTTAGGGTCAGGCGATTACGAGCAGTACTTC

j_call: TRBJ1-2
d_call: NA
clone_size: NA
v_call: TRBV29-1
cdr3_aa: CSVVSPPSNYGYTF
cdr3_nt: TGCAGCGTTGTCTCCCCGCCGAGCAACTATGGCTACACCTTC

j_call: TRBJ1-5
d_call: NA
clone_size: NA
v_call: TRBV7-2
cdr3_aa: CASSLTATKSNQPQHF
cdr3_nt: TGTGCCAGCAGCTTGACTGCGACTAAGTCCAATCAGCCCCAGCATTTT

j_call: TRBJ2-7
d_call: NA
clone_size: NA
v_call: TRBV6-2/TRBV6-3
cdr3_aa: CASSYGSGVEQYF
cdr3_nt: TGTGCCAGCAGTTACGGCTCCGGGGTCGAGCAGTACTTC

j_call: TRBJ2-7
d_call: NA
clone_size: NA
v_call: TRBV14
cdr3_aa: CASSPGTAYRGEQYF
cdr3_nt: TGTGCCAGCAGCCCTGGGACAGCTTATCGGGGGGAGCAGTACTTC

j_call: TRBJ2-1
d_call: NA
clone_size: NA
v_call: TRBV6-5
cdr3_aa: CASSYGLSSYNEQFF
cdr3_nt: TGTGCCAGCAGTTATGGACTCTCTTCCTACAATGAGCAGTTCTTC

j_call: TRBJ2-1
d_call: NA
clone_size: NA
v_call: TRBV9
cdr3_aa: CASTLDLGSYNEQFF
cdr3_nt: TGTGCCAGCACGCTCGACCTCGGGTCCTACAATGAGCAGTTCTTC

j_call: TRBJ2-1
d_call: TRBD2
clone_size: NA
v_call: TRBV28
cdr3_aa: CASSLSGKGHNEQFF
cdr3_nt: TGTGCCAGCAGCCTTAGCGGGAAGGGCCACAATGAGCAGTTCTTC

j_call: TRBJ1-2
d_call: NA
clone_size: NA
v_call: TRBV28
cdr3_aa: CASSPQGGGYTF
cdr3_nt: TGTGCCAGCAGTCCTCAGGGAGGCGGCTACACCTTC

j_call: TRBJ2-2
d_call: NA
clone_size: once
v_call: TRBV9
cdr3_aa: CASSLNPGELFF
cdr3_nt: TGTGCCAGCAGCCTGAATCCCGGGGAGCTGTTTTTT

j_call: TRBJ2-5
d_call: TRBD2
clone_size: NA
v_call: TRBV9
cdr3_aa: CASSVVGLASETQYF
cdr3_nt: TGTGCCAGCAGCGTAGTAGGACTAGCGTCAGAGACCCAGTACTTC

j_call: TRBJ2-7
d_call: NA
clone_size: NA
v_call: TRBV29-1
cdr3_aa: CSPFETYEQYF
cdr3_nt: TGCAGCCCCTTCGAGACCTACGAGCAGTACTTC

j_call: TRBJ1-4
d_call: NA
clone_size: NA
v_call: TRBV23-1
cdr3_aa: CASSPDPRIGEKLFF
cdr3_nt: TGCGCCAGCAGCCCTGACCCCAGGATCGGAGAAAAACTGTTTTTT

j_call: TRBJ1-4
d_call: TRBD1
clone_size: NA
v_call: TRBV5-6
cdr3_aa: CASSLQGRTNEKLFF
cdr3_nt: TGTGCCAGCAGCTTACAGGGGAGGACTAATGAAAAACTGTTTTTT

j_call: TRBJ2-3
d_call: TRBD1
clone_size: NA
v_call: TRBV5-1
cdr3_aa: CASSPGQDTDTQYF
cdr3_nt: TGCGCCAGCAGCCCCGGACAGGACACAGATACGCAGTATTTT

j_call: TRBJ2-1
d_call: NA
clone_size: NA
v_call: TRBV21-1
cdr3_aa: CASSNNSSNGRKYNEQFF
cdr3_nt: TGTGCCAGCAGCAATAACTCCTCTAACGGTAGGAAGTACAATGAGCAGTTCTTC

j_call: TRBJ2-7
d_call: TRBD1
clone_size: NA
v_call: TRBV6-5
cdr3_aa: CASSPETGYREQYF
cdr3_nt: TGTGCCAGCAGTCCTGAGACAGGGTATCGCGAGCAGTACTTC

j_call: TRBJ2-3
d_call: NA
clone_size: NA
v_call: TRBV10-2
cdr3_aa: CATRDWSTDTQYF
cdr3_nt: TGCGCCACACGGGACTGGAGTACAGATACGCAGTATTTT

j_call: TRBJ2-5
d_call: NA
clone_size: NA
v_call: TRBV7-9
cdr3_aa: CASSPLAETQYF
cdr3_nt: TGTGCCAGCAGTCCTCTCGCAGAGACCCAGTACTTC

j_call: TRBJ2-7
d_call: NA
clone_size: NA
v_call: TRBV5-1
cdr3_aa: CASSKIERGYEQYF
cdr3_nt: TGCGCCAGCAGCAAGATCGAGAGGGGCTACGAGCAGTACTTC

j_call: TRBJ1-4
d_call: NA
clone_size: NA
v_call: TRBV6-5
cdr3_aa: CASAGRTVGNEKLFF
cdr3_nt: TGTGCCAGCGCTGGGAGGACAGTGGGTAATGAAAAACTGTTTTTT

j_call: TRBJ1-5
d_call: NA
clone_size: NA
v_call: TRBV6-1
cdr3_aa: CASSDRVSNQPQHF
cdr3_nt: TGTGCCAGCAGTGACAGGGTGAGCAATCAGCCCCAGCATTTT